One TCR beta chain is described in this entry. The data were produced by immunoSEQ multiplex PCR, yet TCRdb's version contains in-frame clones alone and is incomplete. The sample carries 2,100,000 or so clones, under 97% recorded once. The sample belongs to a study of shared clonotypes between healthy human individuals. Study-wide background: Donor composition was two women and three men, aged 18 to 49. The study used three CD4 naive, three CD4 memory, two CD8 naive and one CD8 memory plate per donor.

The TCR comes from a man aged 18 to 35 in good health. The source material was naive CD4+ T cells sorted from blood. Subset noted: CD45RA+ positively selected.

The CDR3 coding sequence is TGTGCCAGCAGCCGGGGACAGGGGGAAGGCAATGAGCAGTTCTTC. Residues: CASSRGQGEGNEQFF. The chain has TRBV6-6 and TRBJ2-1, with TRBD1 identical over 11 bases. This CDR3 spans 15 amino acids. Losses at the gene ends were 6 bases for V and 6 bases for J; bases not matched to a gene: 7. From germline, CDR1 is MNHNY and CDR2 SVGAGI (reference sequence).